The rows below give T cell receptor beta chains drawn from one sample of a study of cytomegalovirus exposure and HLA in healthy donors. TCRdb keeps only in-frame clones here, not all; method: immunoSEQ multiplex PCR. This sample has about 37,000 clones; 68% occur once, and the top ten carry roughly 3.7%. The sequenced sample consisted of PBMCs. The receptors derive from a man aged 40-55 years in good health and CMV-seronegative. Each CDR3 is given with its conserved first and last residue. The D gene is left open where the match is weak. Clone size is shown for a subset of rows, as once, few, many or a class of expanded clone.

v_call	d_call	j_call	clone_size	cdr3_aa	cdr3_nt
TRBV7-9	NA	TRBJ2-5	NA	CASSSEGGGRAETQYF	TGTGCCAGCAGCTCGGAGGGTGGAGGGCGGGCTGAGACCCAGTACTTC
TRBV5-8	NA	TRBJ2-6	NA	CASSLATASGANVLTF	TGTGCCAGCAGCTTAGCGACAGCTAGTGGGGCCAACGTCCTGACTTTC
TRBV30	TRBD1	TRBJ1-5	NA	CAWSSGTGGNQPQHF	TGTGCCTGGAGTTCAGGGACAGGGGGCAATCAGCCCCAGCATTTT
TRBV18	NA	TRBJ1-2	once	CASSPRLEAGDGYTF	TGTGCCAGCTCACCACGGTTGGAGGCGGGGGATGGCTACACCTTC
TRBV9	NA	TRBJ2-7	NA	CASSAPPGYEQYF	TGTGCCAGCAGCGCCCCCCCGGGCTACGAGCAGTACTTC
TRBV7-8	NA	TRBJ2-7	NA	CASSPGQTYEQYF	TGTGCCAGCAGCCCTGGACAGACCTACGAGCAGTACTTC
TRBV4-3	TRBD2	TRBJ2-5	NA	CASSQDLAGVQETQYF	TGCGCCAGCAGCCAAGACCTAGCGGGGGTCCAGGAGACCCAGTACTTC
TRBV7-2	NA	TRBJ2-7	NA	CASSSTPSYEQYF	TGTGCCAGCAGCTCCACACCTTCCTACGAGCAGTACTTC
TRBV6-1	TRBD2	TRBJ2-1	NA	CASSAAGGYNEQFF	TGTGCCAGCAGTGCAGCGGGGGGCTACAATGAGCAGTTCTTC
TRBV28	NA	TRBJ2-7	NA	CASSLTGLNEQYF	TGTGCCAGCAGTTTGACAGGCTTGAACGAGCAGTACTTC
TRBV15	NA	TRBJ2-2	NA	CATSSLRRQGYPSGELFF	TGTGCCACCAGCAGCCTAAGAAGGCAGGGGTATCCCTCCGGGGAGCTGTTTTTT
TRBV29-1	TRBD1	TRBJ2-2	NA	CSAYVRGPDTGELFF	TGCAGCGCTTACGTCAGGGGGCCGGACACCGGGGAGCTGTTTTTT
TRBV7-9	TRBD1	TRBJ2-3	few	CASSPIRDRGTDTQYF	TGTGCCAGCAGCCCTATCCGGGACAGGGGTACAGATACGCAGTATTTT
TRBV7-2	TRBD2	TRBJ2-3	NA	CASSSGWGGGPWEDTQYF	TGTGCCAGCAGCTCTGGGTGGGGCGGGGGGCCGTGGGAAGATACGCAGTATTTT
TRBV6-5	NA	TRBJ2-7	few	CASRPGQLLYEQYF	TGTGCCAGCAGACCCGGACAGCTCCTCTACGAGCAGTACTTC
TRBV6-5	NA	TRBJ1-1	NA	CASSYASVNTEAFF	TGTGCCAGCAGTTACGCTAGTGTGAACACTGAAGCTTTCTTT
TRBV12-5	TRBD1	TRBJ1-1	NA	CASGTGSPPNTEAFF	TGTGCTAGTGGGACAGGGAGTCCCCCGAACACTGAAGCTTTCTTT
TRBV5-1	TRBD1	TRBJ2-5	NA	CASSTTGNQETQYF	TGCGCCAGCAGCACGACAGGGAATCAAGAGACCCAGTACTTC
TRBV6-5	NA	TRBJ2-7	NA	CASSYGAEQYF	TGTGCCAGCAGTTATGGGGCAGAGCAGTACTTC
TRBV4-1	TRBD1	TRBJ1-5	once	CASSQAPGQNSNQPQHF	TGCGCCAGCAGCCAAGCGCCGGGACAGAATAGCAATCAGCCCCAGCATTTT
TRBV29-1	NA	TRBJ1-2	NA	CSVVTDNYGYTF	TGCAGCGTGGTGACAGATAACTATGGCTACACCTTC